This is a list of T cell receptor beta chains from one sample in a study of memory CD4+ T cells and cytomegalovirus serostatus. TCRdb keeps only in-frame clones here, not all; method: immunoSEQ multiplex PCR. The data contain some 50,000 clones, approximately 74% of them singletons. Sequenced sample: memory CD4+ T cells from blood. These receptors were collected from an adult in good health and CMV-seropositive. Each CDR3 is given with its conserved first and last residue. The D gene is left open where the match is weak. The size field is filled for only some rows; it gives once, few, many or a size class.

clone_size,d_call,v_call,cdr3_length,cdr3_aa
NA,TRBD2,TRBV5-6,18,CASSLITRLAGGGETQYF
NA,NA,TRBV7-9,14,CASSPGSNTGELFF
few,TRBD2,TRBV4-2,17,CASSPGTSITSTDTQYF
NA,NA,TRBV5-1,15,CASRPRVAGANVLTF
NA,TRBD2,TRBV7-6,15,CASSFPAGGQETQYF
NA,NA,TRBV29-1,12,CSAARGNYGYTF
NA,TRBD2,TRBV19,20,CASSILGGPSGGYSYNEQFF
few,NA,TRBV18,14,CASSSERGPSEQFF
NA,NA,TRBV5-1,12,CASSLEQETQYF
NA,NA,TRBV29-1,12,CSVDGSSDEQYF
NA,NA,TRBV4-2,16,CASSQDGGRGDEKLFF
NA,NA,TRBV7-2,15,CASSPLGPIQETQYF
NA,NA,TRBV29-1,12,CSVGVSNEKLFF
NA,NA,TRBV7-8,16,CASSSRVGADTGELFF
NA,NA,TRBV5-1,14,CASSLTIPIETQYF
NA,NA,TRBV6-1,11,CASNSYTEAFF
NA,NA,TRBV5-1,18,CASSLWFAEGLGTDTQYF
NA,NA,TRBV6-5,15,CASKYSSDSAYEQYF
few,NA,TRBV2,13,CASSVEGEGGYTF
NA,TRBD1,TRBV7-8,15,CASSLDAQGVYGYTF
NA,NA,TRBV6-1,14,CASSFFDRGYEQYF
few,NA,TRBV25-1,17,CASSEGAGADRHYGYTF
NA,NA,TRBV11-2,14,CASSLGLGSYEQYF
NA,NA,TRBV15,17,CATSRERAGVSHQPQHF
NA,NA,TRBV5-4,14,CASSAGQSNTEAFF
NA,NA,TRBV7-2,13,CASSVHRLTGYTF
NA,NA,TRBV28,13,CASSQRMNTEAFF
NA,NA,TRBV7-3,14,CASSLLLGAGELFF
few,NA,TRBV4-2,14,CASSHRRWNTEAFF
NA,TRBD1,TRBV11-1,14,CASSRTGATDTQYF
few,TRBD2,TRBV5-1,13,CASSLGGEGEQYF
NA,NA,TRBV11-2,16,CASSSPDRSGANVLTF